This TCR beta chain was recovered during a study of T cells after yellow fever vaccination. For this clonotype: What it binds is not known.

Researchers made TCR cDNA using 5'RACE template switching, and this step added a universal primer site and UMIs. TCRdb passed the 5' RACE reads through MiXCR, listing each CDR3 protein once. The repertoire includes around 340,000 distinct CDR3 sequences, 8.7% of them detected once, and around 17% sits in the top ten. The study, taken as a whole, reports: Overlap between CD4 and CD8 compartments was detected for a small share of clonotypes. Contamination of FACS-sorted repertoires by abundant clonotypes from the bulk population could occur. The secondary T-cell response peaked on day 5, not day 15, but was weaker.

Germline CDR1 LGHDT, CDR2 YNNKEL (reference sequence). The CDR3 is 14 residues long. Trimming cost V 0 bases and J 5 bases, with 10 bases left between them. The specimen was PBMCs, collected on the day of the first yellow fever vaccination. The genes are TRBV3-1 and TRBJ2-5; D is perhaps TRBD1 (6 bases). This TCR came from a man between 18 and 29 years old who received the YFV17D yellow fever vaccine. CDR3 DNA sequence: TGTGCCAGCAGCCAAGATCCGCAGGGGGAGACCCAGTACTTC. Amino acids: CASSQDPQGETQYF.